The next 5 T cell receptor beta chains were all read from a single sample in a study of blood T cell repertoires in COVID-19. Measured with immunoSEQ multiplex PCR; TCRdb has only the in-frame clones, and not every one. The sample carries about 140,000 clones, about four fifths recorded once. The material sequenced was peripheral blood. Source of these receptors: a human donor in a cohort sampled during active COVID-19.

The chain combines TRBV29-1 with TRBJ2-7; TRBD1 aligns across 10 bases. J lost 2 bases, V lost 3 bases, and 7 bases had no gene match. Germline V gene data show CDR1 as SQVTM and CDR2 as ANQGSEA. The CDR3 is 15 amino acids. In nucleotides, the CDR3 is TGCAGCGTTGATCCGGGACAGGGGTACCCCTACGAGCAGTACTTC. It codes for CSVDPGQGYPYEQYF.

The V and J genes are TRBV9 and TRBJ2-3; D unclear. This CDR3 region has 13 residues. CDR1 is SGDLS, CDR2 YYNGEE, per germline. V was trimmed by 0 bases and J by 3 bases, leaving 5 bases between them. CDR3 nucleotide sequence: TGTGCCAGCAGCGTAGCCGGGACAGATACGCAGTATTTT. It encodes CASSVAGTDTQYF.

The chain joins TRBV2 to TRBJ2-3; D might be TRBD2 (5 bases). Germline V gene sequence: CDR1 SNHLY, CDR2 FYNNEI. The CDR3 runs 18 residues. V shed 4 bases and J shed 1 base, with 21 bases lying between them. CDR3 protein: CASSVPGVAGGGTDTQYF. CDR3 DNA: TGTGCCAGCAGTGTCCCTGGGGTGGCGGGTGGCGGCACAGATACGCAGTATTTT.

The V and J genes are TRBV18 and TRBJ1-1; a possible D gene is TRBD1 (5 bases). The V gene lost 0 bases and the J gene lost 0 bases, with 14 bases spanning the gap. There are 17 residues in the CDR3. The V gene's germline CDR1 is KGHSH and CDR2 LQKENI. CDR3 sequence (DNA): TGTGCCAGCTCACCACCGGGGGGGGTCCTGATGAACACTGAAGCTTTCTTT. This gives the protein CASSPPGGVLMNTEAFF.

The V and J genes are TRBV7-9 and TRBJ2-2; D remains unclear. The CDR3 contains 14 residues. V was clipped by 4 bases and J by 5 bases, with 11 bases between them. CDR1 and CDR2 (germline): SEHNR, FQNEAQ (reference sequence). CDR3 nucleotide sequence: TGTGCCAGCAGCTACCCCCGGAGTACCGGGGAGCTGTTTTTT. Protein: CASSYPRSTGELFF. Full variable domain (missing parts from reference TRBV7-9 and TRBJ2-2): DTGVSQNPRHKITKRGQNVTFRCDPISEHNRLYWYRQTLGQGPEFLTYFQNEAQLEKSRLLSDRFSAERPKGSFSTLEIQRTEQGDSAMYLCASSYPRSTGELFFGEGSRLTVL.